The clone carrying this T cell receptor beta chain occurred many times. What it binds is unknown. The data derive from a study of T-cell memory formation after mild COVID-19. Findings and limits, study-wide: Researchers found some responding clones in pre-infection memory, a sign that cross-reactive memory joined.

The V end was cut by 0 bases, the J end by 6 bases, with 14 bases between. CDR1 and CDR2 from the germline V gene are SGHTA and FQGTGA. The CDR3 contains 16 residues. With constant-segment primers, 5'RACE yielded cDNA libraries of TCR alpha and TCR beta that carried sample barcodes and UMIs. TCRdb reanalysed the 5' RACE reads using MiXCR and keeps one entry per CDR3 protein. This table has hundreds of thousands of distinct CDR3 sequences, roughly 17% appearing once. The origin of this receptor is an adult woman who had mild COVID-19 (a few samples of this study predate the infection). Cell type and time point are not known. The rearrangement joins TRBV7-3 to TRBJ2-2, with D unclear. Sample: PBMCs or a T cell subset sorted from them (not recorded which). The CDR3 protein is CASSLTSPRGPGELFF. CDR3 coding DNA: TGTGCCAGCAGCTTAACAAGCCCCCGCGGTCCCGGGGAGCTGTTTTTT.